This T cell receptor beta chain was recovered during a study of blood T cells in healthy people across ages. General study results and limits: CMV infection status of these donors was not known.

As for this clonotype: Its antigen remains unidentified.

The study isolated at least 6.5 million PBMCs from each sample. Total RNA was extracted at no less than 6 micrograms per sample. Germline trimming cut 0 bases from V and 5 bases from J; bases unmatched to any gene: 15. Per the germline V gene, CDR1 is DFQATT and CDR2 is SNEGSKA (reference sequence). The CDR3 spans 17 residues. Sample-barcoded 5' priming and a J-beta primer mix drove a second PCR of about 6 to 12 cycles. Every molecule of cDNA carried a tag from a template-switch adaptor with 12 random nucleotides. MiXCR, applied by TCRdb to the 5' RACE reads, yields one record per CDR3 protein. This sample has some 1.6 million distinct CDR3 sequences; about 35% occur once, and the top ten carry approximately 11%.

The rearrangement joins TRBV20-1 to TRBJ1-1, with TRBD1 matching 7 bases. What was sequenced was blood. This TCR was sampled from a woman aged 30 to 39 in good health. CDR3 residues: CSARDGTVPLVGTEAFF. The CDR3 bases are TGCAGTGCTAGAGACGGGACAGTTCCCCTCGTAGGTACTGAAGCTTTCTTT.